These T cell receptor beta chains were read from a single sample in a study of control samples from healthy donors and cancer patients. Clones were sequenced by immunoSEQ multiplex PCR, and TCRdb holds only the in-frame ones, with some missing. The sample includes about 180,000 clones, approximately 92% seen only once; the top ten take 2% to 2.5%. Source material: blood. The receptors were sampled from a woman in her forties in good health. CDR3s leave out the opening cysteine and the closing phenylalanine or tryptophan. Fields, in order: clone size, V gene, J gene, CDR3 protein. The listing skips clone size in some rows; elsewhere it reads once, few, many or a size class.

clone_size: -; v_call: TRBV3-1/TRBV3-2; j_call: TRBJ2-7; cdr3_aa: ASSPTQPFYEQY
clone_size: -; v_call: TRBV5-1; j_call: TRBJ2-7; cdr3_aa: ASRETSNSYEQY
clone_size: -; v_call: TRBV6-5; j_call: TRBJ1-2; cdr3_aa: ASSPTTGSLYGYT
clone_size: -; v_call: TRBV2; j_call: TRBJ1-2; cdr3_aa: ASRGQVDSYT
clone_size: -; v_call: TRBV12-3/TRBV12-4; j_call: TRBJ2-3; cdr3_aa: ASRIGSTDTQY
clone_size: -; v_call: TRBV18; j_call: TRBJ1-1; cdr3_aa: ASSRGAMNTEAF
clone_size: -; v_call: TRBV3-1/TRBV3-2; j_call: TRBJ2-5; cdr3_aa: ASSQAWTSGEHDLETQY
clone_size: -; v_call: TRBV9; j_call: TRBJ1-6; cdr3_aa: ASSPSPRTANSPLH
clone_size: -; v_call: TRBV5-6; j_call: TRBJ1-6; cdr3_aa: ASRTDSLYNSPLH
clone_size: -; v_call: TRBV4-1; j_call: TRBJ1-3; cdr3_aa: ASSQGQFGNTIY
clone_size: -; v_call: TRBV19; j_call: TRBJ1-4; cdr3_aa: ASAIQGATNEKLF
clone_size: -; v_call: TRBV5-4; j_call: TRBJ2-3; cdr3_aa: ASRGSGTSTDTQY
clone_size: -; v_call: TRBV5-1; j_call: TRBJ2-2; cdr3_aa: ASTTGAGQGDTGELF
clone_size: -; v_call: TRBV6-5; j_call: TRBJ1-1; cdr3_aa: ASSPGPGEAF
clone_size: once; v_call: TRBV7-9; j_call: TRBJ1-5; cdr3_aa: ASSLVSGIGNQPQH
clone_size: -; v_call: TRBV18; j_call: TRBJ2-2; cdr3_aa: ASSPSSSGNTGELF
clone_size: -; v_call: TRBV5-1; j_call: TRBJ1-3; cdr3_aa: ASSLGTQSSGNTIY
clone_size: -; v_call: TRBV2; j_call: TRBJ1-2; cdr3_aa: ASSLLGPLYGYT
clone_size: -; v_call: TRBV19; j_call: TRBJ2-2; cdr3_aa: ASTLQGALNTGELF
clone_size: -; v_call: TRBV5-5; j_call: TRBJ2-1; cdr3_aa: ASSSILGGAERWVYNEQF
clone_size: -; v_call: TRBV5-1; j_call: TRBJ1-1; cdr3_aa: ASSPQDPGTEAF
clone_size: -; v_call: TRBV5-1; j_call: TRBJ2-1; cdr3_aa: ASSGGTGDGDEQF
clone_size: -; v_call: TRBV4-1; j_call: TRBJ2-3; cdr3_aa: ASSQDVLDTDTRY
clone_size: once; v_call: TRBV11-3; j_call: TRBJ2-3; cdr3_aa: ASSLEGRSGVLADTQY
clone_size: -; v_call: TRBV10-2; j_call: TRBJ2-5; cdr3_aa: ASSEWDTVQETQY
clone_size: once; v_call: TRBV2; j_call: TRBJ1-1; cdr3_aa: ASSVGNRAAF
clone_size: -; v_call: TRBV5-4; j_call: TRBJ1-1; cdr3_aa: ASSLESGEAF
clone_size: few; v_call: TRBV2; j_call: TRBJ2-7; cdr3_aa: ASQGQGFSEQY
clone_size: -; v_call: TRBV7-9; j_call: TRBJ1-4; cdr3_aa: ASSTWTGNEKLF
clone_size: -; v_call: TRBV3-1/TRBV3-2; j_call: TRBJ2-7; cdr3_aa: ASSETGGASYEQY
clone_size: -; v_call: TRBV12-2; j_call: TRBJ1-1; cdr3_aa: ASRLPSGPSYPKNTEAF
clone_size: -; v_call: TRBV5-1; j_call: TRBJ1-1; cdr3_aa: ASSPDSSMNTEAF
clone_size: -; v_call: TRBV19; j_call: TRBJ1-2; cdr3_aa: ASSTGQGTYGYT
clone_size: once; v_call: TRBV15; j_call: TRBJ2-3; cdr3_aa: ATSRVAGSSSTDTQY
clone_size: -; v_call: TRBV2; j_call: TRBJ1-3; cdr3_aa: ASRRDRAIHYYSGNTIY
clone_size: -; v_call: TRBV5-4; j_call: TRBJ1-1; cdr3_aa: ASSFGWDTEAF
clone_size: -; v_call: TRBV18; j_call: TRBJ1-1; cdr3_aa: ASSPARGNTEAF
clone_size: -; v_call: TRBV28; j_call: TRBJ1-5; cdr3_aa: ASQDNFNQPQH
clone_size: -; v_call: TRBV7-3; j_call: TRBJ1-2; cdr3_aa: ASSLGDSGGYT
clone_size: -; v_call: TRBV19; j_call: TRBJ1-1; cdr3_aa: ASSIGGATEAF
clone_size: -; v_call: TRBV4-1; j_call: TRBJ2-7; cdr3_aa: ASTPNRGFGEQY
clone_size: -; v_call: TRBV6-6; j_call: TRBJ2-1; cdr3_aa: ASSSGPYNEQF
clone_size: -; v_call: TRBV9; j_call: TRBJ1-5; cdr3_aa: ASSPGQGYQPQH
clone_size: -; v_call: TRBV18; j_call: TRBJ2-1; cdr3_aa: ASSPGTSVNEQF
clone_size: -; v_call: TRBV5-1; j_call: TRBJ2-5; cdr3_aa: ASSVTVQETQY
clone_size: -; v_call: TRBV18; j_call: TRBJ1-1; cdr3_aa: ASSPGAYTEAF
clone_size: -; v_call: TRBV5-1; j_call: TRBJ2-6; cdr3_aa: ASSLGRAGANVLT
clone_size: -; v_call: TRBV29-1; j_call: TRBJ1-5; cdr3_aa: SVQRASNQPQH